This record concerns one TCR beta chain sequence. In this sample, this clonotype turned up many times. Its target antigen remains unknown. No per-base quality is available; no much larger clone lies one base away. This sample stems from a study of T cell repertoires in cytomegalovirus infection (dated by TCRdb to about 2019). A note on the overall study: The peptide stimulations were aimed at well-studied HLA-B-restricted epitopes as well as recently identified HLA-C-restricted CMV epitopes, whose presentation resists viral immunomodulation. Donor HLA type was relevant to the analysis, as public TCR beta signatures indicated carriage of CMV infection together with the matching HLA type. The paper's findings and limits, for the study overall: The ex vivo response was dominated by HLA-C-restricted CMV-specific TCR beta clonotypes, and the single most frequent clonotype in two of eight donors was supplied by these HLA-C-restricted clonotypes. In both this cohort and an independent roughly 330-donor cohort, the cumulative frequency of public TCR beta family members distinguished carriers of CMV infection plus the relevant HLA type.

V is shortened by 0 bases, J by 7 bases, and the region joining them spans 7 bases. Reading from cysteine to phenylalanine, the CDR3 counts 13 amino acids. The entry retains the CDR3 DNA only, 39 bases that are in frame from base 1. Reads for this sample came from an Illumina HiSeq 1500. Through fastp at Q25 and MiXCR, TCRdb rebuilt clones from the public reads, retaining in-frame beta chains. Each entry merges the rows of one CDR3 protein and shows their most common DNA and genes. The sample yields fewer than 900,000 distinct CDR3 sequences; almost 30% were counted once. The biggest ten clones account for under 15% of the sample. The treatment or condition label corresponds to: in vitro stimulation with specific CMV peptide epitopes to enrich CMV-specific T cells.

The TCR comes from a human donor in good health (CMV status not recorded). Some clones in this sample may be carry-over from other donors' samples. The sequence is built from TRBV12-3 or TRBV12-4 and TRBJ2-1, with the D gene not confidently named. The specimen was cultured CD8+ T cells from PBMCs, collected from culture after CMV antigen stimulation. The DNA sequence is TGTGCCAGCAGTTTAGCGGCAGCTAATGAGCAGTTCTTC. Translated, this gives CASSLAAANEQFF.